This is a list of T cell receptor beta chains from one sample in a study of cytomegalovirus exposure and HLA in healthy donors. Clones were sequenced by immunoSEQ multiplex PCR, and TCRdb holds only the in-frame ones, with some missing. The sample lists 120,000 to 150,000 clones, around 75% occurring once. Sequencing was performed on PBMCs. The receptors stem from a woman between 18 and 30 years old in good health and CMV-seronegative. The conserved cysteine and the conserved F or W are not part of the CDR3 here.

j_call	v_call	cdr3_aa
TRBJ1-2	TRBV4-2	ASSHQGENYGYT
TRBJ2-5	TRBV7-2	ASSPQGSETQY
TRBJ2-3	TRBV4-1	ASSQGQTQY
TRBJ1-3	TRBV4-1	ASSQAPRQGAGNTIY
TRBJ1-5	TRBV5-8	ASSLDGTGFFNQPQH
TRBJ1-1	TRBV5-4	ASSYGQGVN
TRBJ2-6	TRBV6-6	ASSANRYSGANGLT
TRBJ2-1	TRBV2	ASMADGTVAEQF
TRBJ2-6	TRBV28	ASSFGQGISGANVLT
TRBJ2-5	TRBV27	ASSRSPLGGGDRSTETQY
TRBJ1-2	TRBV29-1	SVEQGYGYT
TRBJ1-2	TRBV28	ASRTGQLDYGYT
TRBJ2-3	TRBV18	ASSFSGEDTQY
TRBJ2-7	TRBV18	ASSPTTGQGYEQY
TRBJ1-2	TRBV15	ATSRAIGIREGTYGYT
TRBJ1-3	TRBV9	ASSVGQNSGNTIY
TRBJ2-7	TRBV19	ASSIGGSYEQY
.	TRBV11-2	ASSSNNRGGEQY
TRBJ1-1	TRBV28	ASSPPDRVATEAF
TRBJ2-1	TRBV7-9	ASSLARELNEQF
TRBJ1-5	TRBV18	ASSPPRAQPQH
TRBJ2-2	TRBV7-9	ASSLSAGGGEAGELF
TRBJ1-5	TRBV6-5	ASSFTGGNQPQH
TRBJ1-4	TRBV11-3	ASSLGDGSGEKLF
TRBJ1-4	TRBV5-1	ASSFQGGEKLF
TRBJ2-3	TRBV7-2	ASREMTDTQY
TRBJ1-1	TRBV4-1	ASSHLLRDTEAF
TRBJ2-1	TRBV4-3	ASSQATARGSDEQF
TRBJ1-5	TRBV6-1	ASSEAIGTGNQPQH
TRBJ2-3	TRBV11-3	ASSQTPAGGITDTQY
TRBJ2-1	TRBV19	ASSKGLAGYNEQF
TRBJ2-1	TRBV7-9	ASSLAGGGNEQF
TRBJ2-2	TRBV7-2	ASYRGLGTGELF
TRBJ1-2	TRBV19	ASSIVGQGRINYGYT
TRBJ2-2	TRBV15	ATSRDARRGTQGGGELF
TRBJ2-2	TRBV9	ASSVGTTNTGELF
TRBJ1-3	TRBV23-1	ASSQRGRQGMNLVSGNTIY
TRBJ1-1	TRBV5-4	ASSLATDRNTEAF
TRBJ2-7	TRBV6-5	ASRWDRATYEQY
TRBJ2-1	TRBV13	ASSLLAGSYNEQF
TRBJ1-1	TRBV4-2	ASSQETLGGTEAF
TRBJ1-2	TRBV7-9	ASSGAGRGARYGYT
TRBJ1-2	TRBV5-1	ASSFSGGWYGYT
TRBJ1-2	TRBV7-2	ASSSPSGTGDRYGYT
TRBJ2-1	TRBV13	ASSPRNQQYNEQF
TRBJ1-5	TRBV6-5	ASSYSTGSRPQH
TRBJ2-3	TRBV9	ASSVPTQPTDTQY
TRBJ2-1	TRBV5-8	ASSPGLAGGIEQF
TRBJ1-2	TRBV11-3	ASSPRQEDGYT